This entry features one T cell receptor (beta chain) sequence. This clone has just one count. The specificity of this receptor is unknown. One base away there is no much larger clone; base qualities are not given. The healthy control group was made up of 40 or so blood donors, and the Finnish Red Cross blood service supplied their buffy coats. All TCR-sequenced material derived from peripheral blood: patient blood samples and healthy donor buffy coats. Peripheral blood mononuclear cells were isolated by Ficoll-Hypaque gradient centrifugation. CD4+ cells were purified magnetically from the buffy coats of healthy controls. Genomic DNA was extracted using the Gentra Puregene Cell and Tissue kit, and a Qubit 2.0 fluorometer was used to quantify it. This record belongs to a study of STAT5B mutations in CD4+ large granular lymphocyte leukemia (dated by TCRdb to between 2021 and 2024). For context, the study as a whole: Among the healthy controls, the CDR3 'QG' motif was associated with a particular HLA allele. The study compared the TCRbeta repertoires of patients with CD4+ T-cell large granular lymphocyte leukemia against those of healthy blood donors. Flow cytometry on FACSCanto II or FACSVerse confirmed that purified fractions exceeded 95% purity among lymphocytes.

At the junction V is shortened by 5 bases and J by 8 bases; bases outside the gene matches: 11. The CDR3 holds 16 amino acids from the cysteine to the phenylalanine. CDR3 DNA is the only sequence kept; it has 48 bases, read in frame from the first base. CDR1 and CDR2 are read off the germline V gene (reference sequence) as LNHNV and YYDKDF. What the authors observed across the whole study: The data were not HLA-matched, and the relatively small sample size could explain the higher clonality seen in CD4+ compared with CD8+ T-LGLL. Greater clonality appeared to be present in CD4-sorted patient repertoires than in healthy CD4+ repertoires, and the difference was retained after the putative leukemic clones were removed. The main leukemic clonotypes were found to be private to each patient, although about a quarter of the main leukemic clonotypes were detected at low frequency in the non-leukemic repertoires of other patients. Enrichment of TRBV06-family usage was observed among the top patient clones (8/27) relative to healthy controls (2/35).

The immunoSEQ assay at survey resolution was applied to genomic DNA for sequencing of TCRbeta rearrangements. The original pipeline was this. In the TCR sequencing data, the lowest productive clonotype frequency that could be detected was 2.59 x 10-5. Analyses included only productive TCRbeta rearrangements, meaning complete and in-frame sequences. Sample clonality was computed as Simpson clonality in the immunoSEQ Analyzer version 3.0. Clones were categorized by frequency as very rare, small, medium, large (1-20%) or hyperexpanded (>20%). OLGA 1.2.3 estimated generation probabilities, VDJtools produced V-gene circos plots, VDJdb was queried for specificities, and GLIPH identified CDR3 motifs. As stored in TCRdb, this immuneACCESS dataset retains in-frame rearrangements with V and J assigned. A fraction of the clones does not appear; measured against another copy, unresolved V genes explain less than half of the discrepancy, and the remainder lacks a known reason. That table furnishes V, J and clone size, whereas the DNA furnished D and trimming. For this sample there are 25,000 to 30,000 clones; 60% to 85% appear just once. 1% to 1.4% of the sample comes from the top ten.

The chain links TRBV15 with TRBJ2-1, and 11 bases in between align with TRBD2. This receptor was identified in a human donor in good health. Sequencing was carried out using CD4+ T cells from blood buffy coats. The CDR3 protein: CATSFVIAGGGDEQFF. The DNA is TGTGCCACCAGCTTTGTAATAGCGGGAGGGGGGGATGAGCAGTTCTTC.